This TCR beta chain was captured by sequencing in a study of CD8 T cells in ankylosing spondylitis. TCRdb called the 5' RACE reads again in MiXCR, with one record for every CDR3 protein. The table shows 30,000 to 45,000 distinct CDR3 sequences, with 3% occurring only once. This clonotype appeared many times. Germline CDR1 is SGDLS and CDR2 is YYNGEE. Deletions cut 4 bases from V and 2 bases from J, with 20 bases between. The CDR3 has 17 amino acids. The chain uses TRBV9 and TRBJ2-3, with D possibly being TRBD1 or TRBD2 (5 bases each). The TCR originated in a male donor with ankylosing spondylitis or in good health (not recorded which). Sequenced: blood, either unsorted or a sorted T cell fraction (not recorded which). CDR3 loop: CASSHGAPGKTTDTQYF. CDR3 DNA: TGTGCCAGCAGCCACGGGGCGCCCGGGAAGACCACAGATACGCAGTATTTT.